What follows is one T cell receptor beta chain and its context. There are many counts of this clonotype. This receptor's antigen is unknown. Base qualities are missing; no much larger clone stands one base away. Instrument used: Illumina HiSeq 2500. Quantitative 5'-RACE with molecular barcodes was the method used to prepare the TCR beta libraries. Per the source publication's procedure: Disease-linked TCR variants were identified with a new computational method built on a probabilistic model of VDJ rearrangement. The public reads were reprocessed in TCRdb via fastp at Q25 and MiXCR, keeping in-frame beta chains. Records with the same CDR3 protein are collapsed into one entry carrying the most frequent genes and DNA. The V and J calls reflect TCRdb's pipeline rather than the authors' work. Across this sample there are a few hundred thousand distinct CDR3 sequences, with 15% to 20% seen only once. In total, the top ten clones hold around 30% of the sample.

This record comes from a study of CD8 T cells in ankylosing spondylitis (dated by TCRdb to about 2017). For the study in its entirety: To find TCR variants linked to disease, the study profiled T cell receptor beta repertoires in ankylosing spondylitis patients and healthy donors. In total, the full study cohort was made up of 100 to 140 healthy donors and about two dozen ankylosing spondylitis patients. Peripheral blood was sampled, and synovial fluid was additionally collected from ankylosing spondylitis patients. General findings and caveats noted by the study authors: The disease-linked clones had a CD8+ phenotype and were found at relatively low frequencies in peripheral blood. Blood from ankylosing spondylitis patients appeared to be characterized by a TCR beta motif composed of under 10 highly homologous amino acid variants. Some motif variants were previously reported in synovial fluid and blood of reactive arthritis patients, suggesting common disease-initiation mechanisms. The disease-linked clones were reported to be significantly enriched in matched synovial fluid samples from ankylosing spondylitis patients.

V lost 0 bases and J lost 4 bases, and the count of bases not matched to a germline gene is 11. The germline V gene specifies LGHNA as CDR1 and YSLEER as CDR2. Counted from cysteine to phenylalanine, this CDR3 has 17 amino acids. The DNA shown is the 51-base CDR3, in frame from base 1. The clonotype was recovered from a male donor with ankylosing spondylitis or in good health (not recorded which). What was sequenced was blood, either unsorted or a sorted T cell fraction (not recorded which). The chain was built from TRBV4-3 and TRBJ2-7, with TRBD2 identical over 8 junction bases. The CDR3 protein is CASSQETTGGRFYEQYF. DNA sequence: TGCGCCAGCAGCCAAGAGACCACGGGAGGGCGGTTTTACGAGCAGTACTTC.